Listed below are T cell receptor beta chains from one sample, sequenced in a study of blood T cell repertoires in COVID-19. TCRdb's copy holds only in-frame clones and misses some; the assay was immunoSEQ multiplex PCR. Of a few hundred thousand clones listed, more than 85% were seen once; the top ten hold around 0.8%. The specimen was peripheral blood. The receptors stem from a man aged 30 to 39 with acute or convalescent COVID-19. CDR3s leave out the opening cysteine and the closing phenylalanine or tryptophan.

cdr3_aa: ASTRQGAPGTEAF
v_call: TRBV27
j_call: TRBJ1-1

cdr3_aa: AIRYGVDTEAF
v_call: TRBV10-3
j_call: TRBJ1-1

cdr3_aa: ASDGGRGQPQH
v_call: TRBV2
j_call: TRBJ1-5

cdr3_aa: ASKYSGGTQY
v_call: TRBV2
j_call: TRBJ2-3

cdr3_aa: ASSNRRLQETQY
v_call: TRBV14
j_call: TRBJ2-5

cdr3_aa: ASRPSDRAGNSPLH
v_call: TRBV27
j_call: TRBJ1-6

cdr3_aa: ASSDRQGPNEKLF
v_call: TRBV7-7
j_call: TRBJ1-4

cdr3_aa: AITLTGDSPLH
v_call: TRBV6-5
j_call: TRBJ1-6

cdr3_aa: ASSSTGYNEQF
v_call: TRBV6-5
j_call: TRBJ2-1

cdr3_aa: AWKTDPKTNLKSYEQY
v_call: TRBV30
j_call: TRBJ2-7

cdr3_aa: ASSGIYEQY
v_call: TRBV30
j_call: TRBJ2-7